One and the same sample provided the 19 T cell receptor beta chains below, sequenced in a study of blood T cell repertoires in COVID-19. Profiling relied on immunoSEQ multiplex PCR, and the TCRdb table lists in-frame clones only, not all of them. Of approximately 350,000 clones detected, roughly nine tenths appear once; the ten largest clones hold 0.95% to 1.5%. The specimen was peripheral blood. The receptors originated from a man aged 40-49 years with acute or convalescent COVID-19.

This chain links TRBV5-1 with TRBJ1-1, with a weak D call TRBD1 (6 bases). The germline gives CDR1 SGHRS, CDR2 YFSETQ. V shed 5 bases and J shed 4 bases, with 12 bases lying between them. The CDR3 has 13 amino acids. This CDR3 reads CASSWGGATEAFF. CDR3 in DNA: TGCGCCAGCAGTTGGGGGGGCGCCACTGAAGCTTTCTTT.

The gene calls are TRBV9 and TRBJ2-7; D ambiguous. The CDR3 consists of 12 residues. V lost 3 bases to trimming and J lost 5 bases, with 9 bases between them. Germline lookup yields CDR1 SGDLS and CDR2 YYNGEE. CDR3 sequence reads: CASSASGNEQYF. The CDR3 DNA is TGTGCCAGCAGCGCTAGTGGAAACGAGCAGTACTTC.

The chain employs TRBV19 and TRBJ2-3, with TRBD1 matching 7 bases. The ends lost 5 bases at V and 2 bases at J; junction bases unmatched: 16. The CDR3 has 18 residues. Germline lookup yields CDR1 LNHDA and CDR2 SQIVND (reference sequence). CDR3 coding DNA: TGTGCCAGTAGTCCCAACCGGAACAGGGGACGTAACACAGATACGCAGTATTTT. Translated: CASSPNRNRGRNTDTQYF.

The CDR3 is CASSLVPGLAGGGTDTQYF. The CDR3 DNA is TGTGCCAGCAGCCTAGTTCCGGGACTAGCGGGGGGAGGCACAGATACGCAGTATTTT. The V gene is TRBV3-1 (or the pseudogene TRBV3-2), the J gene TRBJ2-3, with TRBD2 matching 15 bases. The germline gives CDR1 LGHDT, CDR2 YNNKEL (reference sequence). This CDR3 is 19 amino acids long. V dropped 4 bases and J dropped 1; count of bases not matched to a gene: 9.

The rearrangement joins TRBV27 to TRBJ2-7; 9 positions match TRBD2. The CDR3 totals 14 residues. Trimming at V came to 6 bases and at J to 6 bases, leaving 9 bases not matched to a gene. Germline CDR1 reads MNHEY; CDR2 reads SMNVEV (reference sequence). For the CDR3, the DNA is TGTGCCAGCAGCATATCCGCGGGAGGGAGCGAGCAGTACTTC. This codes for CASSISAGGSEQYF.

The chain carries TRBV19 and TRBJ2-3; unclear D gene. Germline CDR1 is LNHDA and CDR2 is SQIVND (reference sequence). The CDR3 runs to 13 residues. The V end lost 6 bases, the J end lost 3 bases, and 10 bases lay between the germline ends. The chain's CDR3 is CASRSPGTDTQYF. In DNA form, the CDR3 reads TGTGCCAGTAGGTCCCCCGGGACAGATACGCAGTATTTT.

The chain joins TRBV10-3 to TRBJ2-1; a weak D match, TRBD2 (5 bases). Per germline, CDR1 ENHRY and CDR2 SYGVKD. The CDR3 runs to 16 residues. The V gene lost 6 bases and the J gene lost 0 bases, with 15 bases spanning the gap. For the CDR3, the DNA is TGTGCCATCAGGGCCGCACTAGAAAGCTCCTACAATGAGCAGTTCTTC. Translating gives CAIRAALESSYNEQFF.

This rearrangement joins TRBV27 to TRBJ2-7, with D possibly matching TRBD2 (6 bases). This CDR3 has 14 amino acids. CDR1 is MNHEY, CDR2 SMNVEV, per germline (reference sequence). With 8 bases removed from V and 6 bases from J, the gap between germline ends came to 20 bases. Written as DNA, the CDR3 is TGTGCCAGCGGAAACCCCCACACGGGAGCCGAGCAGTACTTC. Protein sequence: CASGNPHTGAEQYF.

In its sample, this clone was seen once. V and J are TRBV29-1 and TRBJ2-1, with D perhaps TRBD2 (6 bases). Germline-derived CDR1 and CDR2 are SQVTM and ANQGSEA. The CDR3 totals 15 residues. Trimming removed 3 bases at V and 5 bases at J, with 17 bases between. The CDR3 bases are TGCAGCGTTGACGGGTTGGGGGGACGACACAATGAGCAGTTCTTC. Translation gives CSVDGLGGRHNEQFF.

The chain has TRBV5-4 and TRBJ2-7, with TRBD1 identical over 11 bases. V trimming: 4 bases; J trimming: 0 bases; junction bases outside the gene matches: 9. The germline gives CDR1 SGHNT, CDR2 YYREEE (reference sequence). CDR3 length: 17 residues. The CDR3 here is CASSPRLGQGASYEQYF. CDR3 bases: TGTGCCAGCAGCCCCCGGCTCGGACAGGGGGCCTCCTACGAGCAGTACTTC.

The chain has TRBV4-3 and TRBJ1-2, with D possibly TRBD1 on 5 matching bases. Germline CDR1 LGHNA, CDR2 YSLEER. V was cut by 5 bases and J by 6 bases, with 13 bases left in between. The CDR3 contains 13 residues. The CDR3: CASSYTVRDGYTF. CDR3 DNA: TGCGCCAGCAGCTATACGGTCAGGGATGGCTACACCTTC.

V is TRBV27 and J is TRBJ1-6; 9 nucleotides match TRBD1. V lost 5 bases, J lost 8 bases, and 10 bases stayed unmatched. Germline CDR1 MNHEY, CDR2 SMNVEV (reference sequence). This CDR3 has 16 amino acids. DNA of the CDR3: TGTGCCAGCAGTCCCCAGACAGGGGGTTTTGATTCACCCCTCCACTTT. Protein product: CASSPQTGGFDSPLHF.

CDR3 nucleotides: TGTGCCAGCACCCCTAGCCGGGGGTTTGGCTACACCTTC. Protein product: CASTPSRGFGYTF. V and J are TRBV6-5 and TRBJ1-2, with D perhaps TRBD1 (5 bases). V lost 7 bases, J lost 7 bases, and 16 bases lay in between. The CDR3 sequence is 13 residues long. In germline, CDR1 is MNHEY, CDR2 SVGAGI.

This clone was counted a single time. The CDR3 nucleotides read TGTGCCAGCAGCCGGGTTTCTTGGGACAATGAGCAGTTCTTC. Its protein product is CASSRVSWDNEQFF. This chain joins TRBV5-6 and TRBJ2-1; D call uncertain. From germline, CDR1 is SGHDT and CDR2 YYEEEE. V lost 4 bases, J lost 5 bases, and 13 bases lay in between. CDR3 length: 14 residues.

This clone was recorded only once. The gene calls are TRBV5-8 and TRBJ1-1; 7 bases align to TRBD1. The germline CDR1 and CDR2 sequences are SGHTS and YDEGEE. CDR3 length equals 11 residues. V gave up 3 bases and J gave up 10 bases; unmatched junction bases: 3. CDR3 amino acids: CASSSGQVAFF. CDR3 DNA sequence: TGTGCCAGCAGCTCAGGACAGGTAGCTTTCTTT.

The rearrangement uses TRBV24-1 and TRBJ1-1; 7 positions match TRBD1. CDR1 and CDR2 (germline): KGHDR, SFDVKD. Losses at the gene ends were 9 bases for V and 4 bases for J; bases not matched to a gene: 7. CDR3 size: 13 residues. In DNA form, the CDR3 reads TGTGCCACCGCCGAGACAGGGTCCACTGAAGCTTTCTTT. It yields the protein CATAETGSTEAFF.

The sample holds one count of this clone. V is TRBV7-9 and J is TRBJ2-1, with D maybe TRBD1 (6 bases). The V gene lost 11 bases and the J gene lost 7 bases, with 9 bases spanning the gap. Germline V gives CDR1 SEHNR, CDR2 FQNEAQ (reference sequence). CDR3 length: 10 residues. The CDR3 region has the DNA TGTGCCCAGGGGAGAAATGAGCAGTTCTTC. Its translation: CAQGRNEQFF.

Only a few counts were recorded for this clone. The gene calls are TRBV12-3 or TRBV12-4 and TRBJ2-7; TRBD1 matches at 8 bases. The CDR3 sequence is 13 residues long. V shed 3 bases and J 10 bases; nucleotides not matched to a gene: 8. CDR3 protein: CASSFDRGSQQYF. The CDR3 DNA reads TGTGCCAGCAGTTTCGACAGGGGTTCTCAACAGTACTTC.

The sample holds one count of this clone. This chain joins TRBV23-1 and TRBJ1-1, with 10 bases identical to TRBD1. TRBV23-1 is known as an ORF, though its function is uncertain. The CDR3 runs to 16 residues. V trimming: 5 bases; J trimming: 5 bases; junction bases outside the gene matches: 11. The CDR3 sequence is CASSYSGQGFDTEAFF. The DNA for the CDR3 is TGCGCCAGCAGTTACTCGGGACAGGGGTTTGATACTGAAGCTTTCTTT.